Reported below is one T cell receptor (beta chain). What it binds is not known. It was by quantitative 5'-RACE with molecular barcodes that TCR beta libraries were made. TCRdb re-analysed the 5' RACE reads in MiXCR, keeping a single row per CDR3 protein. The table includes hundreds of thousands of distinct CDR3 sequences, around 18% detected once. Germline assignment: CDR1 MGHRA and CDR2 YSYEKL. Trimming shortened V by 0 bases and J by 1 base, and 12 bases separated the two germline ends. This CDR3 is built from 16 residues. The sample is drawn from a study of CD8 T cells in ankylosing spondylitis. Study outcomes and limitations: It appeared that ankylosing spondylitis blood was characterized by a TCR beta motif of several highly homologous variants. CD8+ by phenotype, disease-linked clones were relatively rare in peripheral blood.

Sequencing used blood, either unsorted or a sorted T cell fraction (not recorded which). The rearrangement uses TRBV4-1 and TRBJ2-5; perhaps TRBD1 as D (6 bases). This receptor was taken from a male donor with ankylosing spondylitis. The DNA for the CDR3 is TGCGCCAGCAGCCAAGATCCAGGGACACGCCAAGAGACCCAGTACTTC. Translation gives CASSQDPGTRQETQYF.